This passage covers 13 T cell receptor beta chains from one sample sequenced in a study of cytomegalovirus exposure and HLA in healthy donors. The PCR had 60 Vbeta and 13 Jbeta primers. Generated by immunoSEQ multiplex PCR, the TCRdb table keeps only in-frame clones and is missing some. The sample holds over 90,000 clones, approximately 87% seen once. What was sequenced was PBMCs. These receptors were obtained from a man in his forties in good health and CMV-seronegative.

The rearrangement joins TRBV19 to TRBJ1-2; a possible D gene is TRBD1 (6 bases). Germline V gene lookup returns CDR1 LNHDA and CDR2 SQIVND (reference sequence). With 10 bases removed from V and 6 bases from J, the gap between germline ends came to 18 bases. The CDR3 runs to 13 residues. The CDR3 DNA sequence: TGTGCCACCCAGGACAGAGATAGGAATGGCTACACCTTC. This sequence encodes CATQDRDRNGYTF.

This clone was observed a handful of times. CDR3 protein: CASSLAPSGGNTIYF. CDR3 coding DNA: TGTGCCAGCAGCTTAGCCCCGTCCGGGGGAAACACCATATATTTT. The V gene is TRBV7-8, the J gene TRBJ1-3, with D uncertain. V lost 0 bases and J 4 bases, leaving 10 bases between the germline ends. The CDR3 loop spans 15 amino acids. The germline gives CDR1 SGHVS, CDR2 FQNEAQ.

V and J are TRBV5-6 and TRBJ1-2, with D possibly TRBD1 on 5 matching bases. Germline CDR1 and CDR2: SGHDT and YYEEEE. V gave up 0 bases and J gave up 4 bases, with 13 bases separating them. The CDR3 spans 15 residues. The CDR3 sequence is CASSLEHRSIYGYTF. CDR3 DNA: TGTGCCAGCAGCTTGGAACACAGGTCGATCTATGGCTACACCTTC.

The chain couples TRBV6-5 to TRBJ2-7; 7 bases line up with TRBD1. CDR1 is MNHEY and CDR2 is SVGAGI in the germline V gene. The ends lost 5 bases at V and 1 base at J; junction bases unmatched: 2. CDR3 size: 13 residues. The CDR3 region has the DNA TGTGCCAGCAGTCAGACAGGGTCCTACGAGCAGTACTTC. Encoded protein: CASSQTGSYEQYF.

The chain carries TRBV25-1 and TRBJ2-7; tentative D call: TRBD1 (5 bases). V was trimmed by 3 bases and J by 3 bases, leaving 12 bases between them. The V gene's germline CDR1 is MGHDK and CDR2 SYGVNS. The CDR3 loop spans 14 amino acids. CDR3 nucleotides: TGTGCCAGCAGTGATATAGGGGTTAACTACGAGCAGTACTTC. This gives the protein CASSDIGVNYEQYF.

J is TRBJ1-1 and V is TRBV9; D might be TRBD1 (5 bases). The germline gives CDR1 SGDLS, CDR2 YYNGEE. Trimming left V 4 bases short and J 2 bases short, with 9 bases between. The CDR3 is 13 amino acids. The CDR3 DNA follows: TGTGCCAGCAGCCCAGACAGTAACACTGAAGCTTTCTTT. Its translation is CASSPDSNTEAFF.

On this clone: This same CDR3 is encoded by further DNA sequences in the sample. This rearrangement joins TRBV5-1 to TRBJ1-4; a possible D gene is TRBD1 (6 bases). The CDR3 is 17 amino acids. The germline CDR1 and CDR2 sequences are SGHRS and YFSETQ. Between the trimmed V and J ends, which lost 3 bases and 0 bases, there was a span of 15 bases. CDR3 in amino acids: CASSSTPQGATNEKLFF. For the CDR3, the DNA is TGCGCCAGCAGCTCTACCCCACAGGGCGCAACTAATGAAAAACTGTTTTTT.

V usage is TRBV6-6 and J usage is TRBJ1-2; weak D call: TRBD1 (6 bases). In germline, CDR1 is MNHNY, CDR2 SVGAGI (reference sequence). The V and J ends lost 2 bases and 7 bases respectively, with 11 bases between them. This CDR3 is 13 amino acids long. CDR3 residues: CASSYGGGVGYTF. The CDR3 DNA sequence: TGTGCCAGCAGTTACGGGGGGGGCGTTGGCTACACCTTC.

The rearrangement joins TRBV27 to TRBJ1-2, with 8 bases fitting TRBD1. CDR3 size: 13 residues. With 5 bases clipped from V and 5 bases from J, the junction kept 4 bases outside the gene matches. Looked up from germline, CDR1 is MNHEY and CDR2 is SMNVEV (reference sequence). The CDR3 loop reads CASSLRQGYGYTF. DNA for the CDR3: TGTGCCAGCAGTCTACGACAGGGGTATGGCTACACCTTC.

The DNA for the CDR3 is TGCGCCAGCAGCTTGGCCCCACCAGGCCTCCAAGAGACCCAGTACTTC. It codes for CASSLAPPGLQETQYF. The chain carries TRBV5-1 and TRBJ2-5; no reliable D call. From germline, CDR1 is SGHRS and CDR2 YFSETQ. The CDR3 is 16 residues long. Trimming took off 0 bases at V and 1 base at J, with 13 bases between the two ends.

The CDR3 here is CASSLGGQIFTRPSNQPQHF. Here the CDR3 DNA reads TGCGCCAGCAGCTTGGGGGGACAGATATTCACAAGACCTAGCAATCAGCCCCAGCATTTT. J is TRBJ1-5 and V is TRBV5-1, with 7 bases that match TRBD1. CDR1 and CDR2 from the germline V gene are SGHRS and YFSETQ. After removal of 0 bases from V and 0 bases from J, the junction contained 15 bases not matched to a gene. This CDR3 is built from 20 residues.

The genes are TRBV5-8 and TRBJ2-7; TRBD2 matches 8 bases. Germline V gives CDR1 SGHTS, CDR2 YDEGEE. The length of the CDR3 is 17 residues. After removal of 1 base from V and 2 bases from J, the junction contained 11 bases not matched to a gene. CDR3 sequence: CASSLHVTGGVAYEQYF. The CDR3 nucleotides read TGTGCCAGCAGCTTGCACGTAACCGGGGGGGTTGCCTACGAGCAGTACTTC. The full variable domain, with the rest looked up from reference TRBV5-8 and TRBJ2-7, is EAGVTQSPTHLIKTRGQQATLRCSPISGHTSVYWYQQALGLGLQFLLWYDEGEERNRGNFPPRFSGRQFPNYSSELNVNALELEDSALYLCASSLHVTGGVAYEQYFGPGTRLTVT.

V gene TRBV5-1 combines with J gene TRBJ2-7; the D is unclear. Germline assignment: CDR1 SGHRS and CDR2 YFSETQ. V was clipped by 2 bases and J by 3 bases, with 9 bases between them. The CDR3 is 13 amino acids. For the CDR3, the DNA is TGCGCCAGCAGCTTTTCCCCAATCTACGAGCAGTACTTC. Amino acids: CASSFSPIYEQYF.